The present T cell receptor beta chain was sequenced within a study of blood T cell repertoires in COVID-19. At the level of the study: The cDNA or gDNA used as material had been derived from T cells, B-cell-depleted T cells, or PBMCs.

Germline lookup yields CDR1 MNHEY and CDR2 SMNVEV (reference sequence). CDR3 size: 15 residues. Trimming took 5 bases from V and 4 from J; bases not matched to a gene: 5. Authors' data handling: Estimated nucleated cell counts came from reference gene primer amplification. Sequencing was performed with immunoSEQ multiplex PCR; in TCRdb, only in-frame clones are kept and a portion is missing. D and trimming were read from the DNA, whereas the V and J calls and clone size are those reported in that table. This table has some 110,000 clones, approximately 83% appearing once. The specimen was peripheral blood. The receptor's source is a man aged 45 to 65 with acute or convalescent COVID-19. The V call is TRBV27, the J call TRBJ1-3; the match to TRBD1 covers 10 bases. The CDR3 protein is CASSVTGGRGNTIYF. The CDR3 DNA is TGTGCCAGCAGTGTGACAGGGGGCAGGGGAAACACCATATATTTT.